Listed below are T cell receptor beta chains from one sample, sequenced in a study of blood T cell repertoires in COVID-19. Only in-frame clones appear in the TCRdb table, and some are missing; sequencing was by immunoSEQ multiplex PCR. The sample comprises 250,000 to 350,000 clones, 86% of which are singletons, and over 2% rests with the top ten. Sequencing used peripheral blood. The receptors were gathered from a woman aged 25 to 39 who had recovered from COVID-19. CDR3s include the opening cysteine and the closing phenylalanine or tryptophan. D genes are given only for firm matches. Clone size, where shown, is once, few, many, or a class for clones that have expanded.

TRBJ1-5 TRBV16 - - CASRKTGSGNQPQHF TGTGCCAGCAGAAAAACAGGGTCGGGCAATCAGCCCCAGCATTTT
TRBJ1-2 TRBV18 - - CASSPPLGYGYTF TGTGCCAGCTCACCCCCCCTCGGGTATGGCTACACCTTC
TRBJ2-1 TRBV25-1 - many CASSPLGQSSSYNEQFF TGTGCCAGCAGCCCCTTGGGGCAGTCCAGCTCCTACAATGAGCAGTTCTTC
TRBJ2-2 TRBV25-1 TRBD1 - CASSETGVGNTGELFF TGTGCCAGCAGCGAGACAGGGGTGGGGAACACCGGGGAGCTGTTTTTT
TRBJ1-4 TRBV5-1 TRBD1 - CASSSGDRGNEKLFF TGCGCCAGCAGCTCGGGGGACAGGGGGAATGAAAAACTGTTTTTT
TRBJ2-1 TRBV6-2/TRBV6-3 - - CASSLFLVTSNEQFF TGTGCCAGCAGTTTATTCTTAGTCACGAGCAATGAGCAGTTCTTC
TRBJ1-2 TRBV6-5 TRBD1 - CASSTQQGSIYGYTF TGTGCCAGCAGTACTCAACAGGGGTCGATATATGGCTACACCTTC
TRBJ1-5 TRBV4-3 TRBD1 - CASSQETGSPQHF TGCGCCAGCAGCCAAGAGACAGGGTCCCCCCAGCATTTT
TRBJ2-2 TRBV27 - - CASSRGPGELFF TGTGCCAGCAGTAGAGGGCCCGGGGAGCTGTTTTTT
TRBJ1-1 TRBV4-1 TRBD1 - CASSQADRGYTEAFF TGCGCCAGCAGCCAGGCCGACAGGGGATACACTGAAGCTTTCTTT
TRBJ2-1 TRBV9 - - CASSSTSNSYNEQFF TGTGCCAGCAGCTCGACTTCCAACTCCTACAATGAGCAGTTCTTC
TRBJ1-2 TRBV6-1 TRBD1 - CASSDGDREYGYTF TGTGCCAGCAGTGATGGGGACAGGGAATATGGCTACACCTTC
TRBJ2-1 TRBV11-2 TRBD1 - CASSLGVTGENNEQFF TGTGCCAGCAGCTTAGGGGTGACAGGGGAAAACAATGAGCAGTTCTTC
TRBJ1-1 TRBV28 TRBD1 - CASRTYRQGWTEAFF TGTGCCAGCAGAACTTATAGACAGGGGTGGACTGAAGCTTTCTTT
TRBJ1-5 TRBV21-1 - - CASSNIVHFWSNQPQHF TGTGCCAGCAGCAATATCGTTCACTTTTGGAGCAATCAGCCCCAGCATTTT
TRBJ2-7 TRBV15 - - CATSRAAGASSYEQYF TGTGCCACCAGCAGAGCTGCGGGGGCTAGCTCCTACGAGCAGTACTTC
TRBJ2-4 TRBV12-3/TRBV12-4 - few CASSLARGGLGYF TGTGCCAGCAGTTTAGCGCGCGGGGGCCTGGGGTACTTC
TRBJ2-7 TRBV2 TRBD1 once CASSKSIGQGFYEQYF TGTGCCAGCAGTAAGAGTATCGGACAGGGCTTTTACGAGCAGTACTTC
TRBJ2-2 TRBV29-1 - - CSVSDTGELFF TGCAGCGTTTCGGACACCGGGGAGCTGTTTTTT
TRBJ2-5 TRBV6-2/TRBV6-3 TRBD2 once CASSYSLQRGEFQETQYF TGTGCCAGCAGTTACTCGTTACAGCGGGGGGAGTTCCAAGAGACCCAGTACTTC
TRBJ2-5 TRBV24-1 - - CATPEAERMYQETQYF TGTGCCACCCCCGAAGCGGAGCGGATGTACCAAGAGACCCAGTACTTC
TRBJ1-2 TRBV11-2 TRBD1 once CASSLDSATGGYGYTF TGTGCCAGCAGCTTAGATTCTGCGACAGGGGGCTATGGCTACACCTTC
TRBJ1-1 TRBV6-5 - - CASSTRRGPTEAFF TGTGCCAGCAGTACCCGCAGGGGCCCCACTGAAGCTTTCTTT
TRBJ2-7 TRBV2 - - CASSGRSYEQYF TGTGCCAGCAGTGGTCGGTCCTACGAGCAGTACTTC
TRBJ2-2 TRBV20-1 - - CSASPSGRSTGELFF TGCAGTGCTAGTCCATCGGGGAGGAGCACCGGGGAGCTGTTTTTT
TRBJ1-1 TRBV29-1 - few CSVGDPGSHTEAFF TGCAGCGTTGGAGATCCGGGAAGTCACACTGAAGCTTTCTTT
TRBJ2-7 TRBV4-1 TRBD1 once CASSSGTGVYEQYF TGCGCCAGCAGCTCCGGGACAGGAGTCTACGAGCAGTACTTC
TRBJ1-2 TRBV9 - - CASSVGQGDYGYTF TGTGCCAGCAGCGTAGGTCAGGGTGACTATGGCTACACCTTC
TRBJ2-5 TRBV6-1 - - CASSEVQGETQYF TGTGCCAGCAGTGAAGTCCAGGGGGAGACCCAGTACTTC
TRBJ1-1 TRBV7-9 - - CASSSRTQSKAFF TGTGCCAGCAGCTCCCGGACACAAAGCAAAGCTTTCTTT
TRBJ2-3 TRBV28 - once CASSEADTQYF TGTGCCAGCAGTGAGGCAGATACGCAGTATTTT
TRBJ1-2 TRBV5-1 TRBD1 once CASSTGQNYGYTF TGCGCCAGCAGCACGGGACAGAACTATGGCTACACCTTC
TRBJ1-2 TRBV5-6 - - CASSNIAGVVYGYTF TGTGCCAGCAGCAACATAGCAGGGGTGGTCTATGGCTACACCTTC
TRBJ1-3 TRBV5-1 - - CASSLTGWGNTIYF TGCGCCAGCAGCTTGACAGGGTGGGGAAACACCATATATTTT
TRBJ1-2 TRBV7-9 - - CASSLGSQGSSIGYTF TGTGCCAGCAGCTTAGGGTCGCAGGGTTCCTCAATTGGCTACACCTTC
TRBJ2-7 TRBV2 TRBD1 few CASRRQGLDGEQYF TGTGCCAGCAGAAGACAGGGTTTGGACGGCGAGCAGTACTTC
TRBJ1-2 TRBV19 - - CASSINPTASRYYGYTF TGTGCCAGTAGTATAAACCCGACAGCCAGCCGTTACTATGGCTACACCTTC
TRBJ2-1 TRBV12-3/TRBV12-4 - few CASSLQGNEQFF TGTGCCAGCAGTTTACAGGGCAATGAGCAGTTCTTC
TRBJ2-3 TRBV21-1 - - CASSKPGLAGGEDTQYF TGTGCCAGCAGCAAGCCGGGACTAGCGGGGGGGGAAGATACGCAGTATTTT
TRBJ1-1 TRBV2 - - CASRQGGWTEAFF TGTGCCAGCAGGCAAGGAGGATGGACTGAAGCTTTCTTT
TRBJ1-2 TRBV2 TRBD1 - CASSETWTGGDGYTF TGTGCCAGCAGTGAAACATGGACAGGGGGGGATGGCTACACCTTC
TRBJ2-7 TRBV6-6 - - CASSNPFVGANYEQYF TGTGCCAGCAGTAACCCCTTTGTGGGAGCGAACTACGAGCAGTACTTC
TRBJ1-6 TRBV18 - - CASSPGQERSPLHF TGTGCCAGCTCACCGGGCCAGGAAAGGTCACCCCTCCACTTT
TRBJ1-6 TRBV6-1 - few CASSEHVSSYNSPLHF TGTGCCAGCAGTGAACACGTCAGCTCCTATAATTCACCCCTCCACTTT
TRBJ2-3 TRBV20-1 - - CSAGGDTQYF TGCAGTGCTGGGGGCGATACGCAGTATTTT
TRBJ1-3 TRBV12-3/TRBV12-4 - - CAIAIRDYTIYF TGTGCCATCGCAATCCGGGACTACACCATATATTTT
TRBJ1-1 TRBV9 TRBD1 once CASSPVPGQGRDTEAFF TGTGCCAGCAGCCCAGTCCCGGGACAGGGAAGGGACACTGAAGCTTTCTTT
TRBJ2-7 TRBV11-2 TRBD1 - CASSLGHGTVGALYF TGTGCCAGCAGCTTAGGCCACGGGACAGTCGGTGCATTGTACTTC
TRBJ2-6 TRBV6-5 TRBD1 - CASRLQGTGANVLTF TGTGCCAGCAGATTACAGGGGACTGGGGCCAACGTCCTGACTTTC
TRBJ1-5 TRBV20-1 - few CSASSQGNNQPQHF TGCAGTGCTAGTTCCCAGGGGAACAATCAGCCCCAGCATTTT
TRBJ2-1 TRBV10-3 - - CAICEAPNEQFF TGTGCCATTTGCGAGGCCCCGAATGAGCAGTTCTTC
TRBJ1-1 TRBV11-2 - once CASSPVLRGYTEAFF TGTGCCAGCAGCCCGGTCTTACGAGGGTACACTGAAGCTTTCTTT
TRBJ2-3 TRBV5-1 TRBD2 - CASSLGLAGGPEDTQYF TGCGCCAGCAGCCTAGGACTAGCGGGGGGGCCTGAGGATACGCAGTATTTT
TRBJ2-2 TRBV7-6 TRBD1 - CASSFFEGQGHNGELFF TGTGCCAGCAGCTTTTTCGAGGGACAGGGGCATAACGGGGAGCTGTTTTTT
TRBJ2-7 TRBV19 TRBD1 - CASSIGTGSGNEQYF TGTGCCAGTAGTATTGGGACAGGGTCGGGCAACGAGCAGTACTTC
TRBJ1-3 TRBV7-9 - - CASSHSLGVDTIYF TGTGCCAGCAGCCATAGTTTGGGCGTTGACACCATATATTTT